This T cell receptor (beta chain) was recovered during a study of cytomegalovirus exposure and HLA in healthy donors. This clone was counted between two and nine times. Amplification used 60 Vbeta primers and 13 Jbeta primers. Generated by immunoSEQ multiplex PCR, the TCRdb table keeps only in-frame clones and is missing some. The data hold fewer than 200,000 clones, with more than 70% observed a single time. Trimming shortened V by 2 bases and J by 6 bases, and 15 bases separated the two germline ends. The CDR3 spans 14 residues. Germline assignment: CDR1 GTSNPN and CDR2 SVGIG (reference sequence). The chain joins TRBV30 to TRBJ2-3; D perhaps matches TRBD2 (5 bases). Sequenced material: PBMCs. The receptor was derived from a woman aged 45-65 years in good health and CMV-seropositive. The CDR3 DNA sequence: TGTGCCTGGAGTCCTACTTCGGCGGGCGATACGCAGTATTTT. Translated: CAWSPTSAGDTQYF. Full variable domain (outside the CDR3, taken from reference TRBV30 and TRBJ2-3): SQTIHQWPATLVQPVGSPLSLECTVEGTSNPNLYWYRQAAGRGLQLLFYSVGIGQISSEVPQNLSASRPQDRQFILSSKKLLLSDSGFYLCAWSPTSAGDTQYFGPGTRLTVL.